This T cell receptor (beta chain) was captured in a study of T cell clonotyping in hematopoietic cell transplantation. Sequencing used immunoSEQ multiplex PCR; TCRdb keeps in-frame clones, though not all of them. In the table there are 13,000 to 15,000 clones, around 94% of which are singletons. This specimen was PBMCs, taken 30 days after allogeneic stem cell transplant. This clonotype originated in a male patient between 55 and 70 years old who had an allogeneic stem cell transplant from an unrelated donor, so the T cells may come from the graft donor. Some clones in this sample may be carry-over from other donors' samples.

CDR3 sequence reads: CASSLHPQGAGANVLTF. CDR3 DNA sequence: TGTGCCAGCAGCTTACATCCACAGGGAGCCGGGGCCAACGTCCTGACTTTC. The rearrangement uses TRBV11-2 and TRBJ2-6, with a tentative D call TRBD1 (6 bases). V was trimmed by 2 bases and J by 4 bases, leaving 15 bases between them. CDR3 length: 17 residues. Looked up from germline, CDR1 is SGHAT and CDR2 is FQNNGV.